The sequence of this TCR beta chain was determined in a study of OX40 agonist ivuxolimab in advanced cancers. Study background: Each patient was given ivuxolimab into a vein every 2 weeks, at 0.01 to 10 mg/kg. Partial responses occurred in Three dose-escalation patients, one with hepatocellular carcinoma and two with cutaneous melanoma. Study findings and constraints: With doses of 0.1 to 3.0 mg/kg, CD4+ and CD8+ blood T cells had undergone clonal expansion by week 6.

Clones were read by immunoSEQ multiplex PCR, and TCRdb kept only the in-frame ones, dropping some. The sample carries tens of thousands of clones, around 82% recorded once. Concerning this clone: Its antigen remains unknown.

CDR3 length equals 16 residues. J gave up 4 bases and V 0 bases, and 5 bases lay outside the gene matches. Germline loops: CDR1 MGHRA, CDR2 YSYEKL. The receptor's source is an adult with an advanced solid tumor such as melanoma, head and neck, liver or kidney cancer. This chain connects TRBV4-1 to TRBJ2-3; 9 bases fit TRBD1. The specimen was CD4+ or CD8+ T cells sorted from blood, collected in a trial of the OX40 agonist ivuxolimab. CDR3 bases: TGCGCCAGCAGCCAAGATCGGGGACAGGGATCAGATACGCAGTATTTT. It yields the protein CASSQDRGQGSDTQYF.